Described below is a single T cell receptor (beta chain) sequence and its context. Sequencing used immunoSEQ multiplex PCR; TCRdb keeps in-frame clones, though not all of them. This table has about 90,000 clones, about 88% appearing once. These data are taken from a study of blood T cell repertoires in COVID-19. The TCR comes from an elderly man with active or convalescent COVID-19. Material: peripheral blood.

The CDR3 reads CASSGGLEQYF. CDR3 nucleotide sequence: TGTGCCAGCAGCGGGGGACTCGAGCAGTACTTC. This sequence joins TRBV11-2 and TRBJ2-7; weak D call: TRBD2 (6 bases). CDR1 SGHAT and CDR2 FQNNGV come from the germline V gene. This CDR3 contains 11 residues. Trimming pared 5 bases from V and 6 bases from J, leaving 8 bases between. Together with reference TRBV11-2 and TRBJ2-7, the CDR3 gives the full variable domain: EAGVAQSPRYKIIEKRQSVAFWCNPISGHATLYWYQQILGQGPKLLIQFQNNGVVDDSQLPKDRFSAERLKGVDSTLKIQPAKLEDSAVYLCASSGGLEQYFGPGTRLTVT.